The source of this T cell receptor (beta chain) is a study of PD-L1 blockade in urothelial cancer. Study-level background: A median of 141,255 T cells was found in the blood samples.

The table came from immunoSEQ multiplex PCR; TCRdb's copy has only in-frame clones and leaves some out. The sample consists of some 71,000 clones, about 90% of them appearing once. The time point denotes: pretreatment peripheral blood. Germline lookup yields CDR1 MNHEY and CDR2 SMNVEV (reference sequence). V trimming: 6 bases; J trimming: 1 base; junction bases outside the gene matches: 11. The CDR3 is 16 residues long. V and J are TRBV27 and TRBJ2-7; 8 nucleotides match TRBD2. The input for sequencing was PBMCs, taken around atezolizumab (anti-PD-L1) treatment. The TCR comes from a man aged 55 to 70 with urothelial cancer. In DNA form, the CDR3 reads TGTGCCAGCAGCCGAGGGTCCGGGGGGGGTTCCTACGAGCAGTACTTC. Translation gives CASSRGSGGGSYEQYF.